The 29 T cell receptor beta chains in this list originate from one sample, sequenced in a study of T cells in Graves' hyperthyroidism and ophthalmopathy (dated by TCRdb to the late 2010s). Receptor libraries were prepared by multiplex PCR. Sequencing was carried out with an Illumina HiSeq 2000. The TCR beta CDR3 regions were amplified from RNA transcripts. A first-round RT-PCR of the TCR CDR3 used the HTBI primer set with the Qiagen OneStep RT-PCR kit. Using fastp at Q25 and MiXCR, TCRdb reprocessed the public reads and kept productive beta chains. All rows with the same CDR3 protein become a single entry with the most common DNA and genes. Counted in this sample were 300,000 to 450,000 distinct CDR3 sequences; 15% of them appeared once. The ten largest clones capture approximately 32% of the sample. Sequencing was performed on blood. Receptors were obtained from a woman younger than 45 with Graves' hyperthyroidism.

This clonotype has at least ten counts. The chain is built from TRBV30 and TRBJ2-3; D is possibly TRBD1 (5 bases). V was clipped by 2 bases and J by 2 bases, with 11 bases between them. The CDR3 contains 14 residues. CDR1 and CDR2 from the germline V gene are GTSNPN and SVGIG (reference sequence). This CDR3 reads CAWSPTGFTDTQYF. For the CDR3, the DNA is TGTGCCTGGAGTCCTACAGGTTTCACAGATACGCAGTATTTT. Full variable domain (rest looked up from reference TRBV30 and TRBJ2-3): SQTIHQWPATLVQPVGSPLSLECTVEGTSNPNLYWYRQAAGRGLQLLFYSVGIGQISSEVPQNLSASRPQDRQFILSSKKLLLSDSGFYLCAWSPTGFTDTQYFGPGTRLTVL.

The V and J genes are TRBV30 and TRBJ2-7; 11 nucleotides align to TRBD2. The germline CDR1 and CDR2 sequences are GTSNPN and SVGIG (reference sequence). Trimming cost V 5 bases and J 6 bases; bases outside gene matches: 9. The CDR3 loop spans 14 amino acids. The CDR3 region is CAWGGLAARFEQYF. CDR3 DNA: TGTGCCTGGGGGGGACTAGCGGCCCGTTTCGAGCAGTACTTC.

This clonotype was seen ten or more times. The rearrangement joins TRBV11-2 to TRBJ2-3, with a possible D match to TRBD1 (7 bases). This CDR3 is 16 amino acids long. Between the trimmed V and J ends, which lost 2 bases and 0 bases, there was a span of 12 bases. Germline V gives CDR1 SGHAT, CDR2 FQNNGV. CDR3 residues: CASSLQGGYSTDTQYF. The CDR3, as DNA: TGTGCCAGCAGCTTACAGGGGGGCTATAGCACAGATACGCAGTATTTT. The full variable domain, with the rest looked up from reference TRBV11-2 and TRBJ2-3, is EAGVAQSPRYKIIEKRQSVAFWCNPISGHATLYWYQQILGQGPKLLIQFQNNGVVDDSQLPKDRFSAERLKGVDSTLKIQPAKLEDSAVYLCASSLQGGYSTDTQYFGPGTRLTVL.

The chain recombines TRBV20-1 with TRBJ2-7; 7 bases align to TRBD2. Germline CDR1 is DFQATT and CDR2 is SNEGSKA (reference sequence). The CDR3 extends over 15 amino acids. Losses at the gene ends were 5 bases for V and 2 bases for J; bases not matched to a gene: 12. The CDR3 sequence is CSASTLLSGTYEQYF. CDR3 bases: TGCAGTGCTTCAACCCTCCTAAGCGGGACCTACGAGCAGTACTTC.

The chain combines TRBV4-1 with TRBJ1-2; possibly TRBD1 for D (5 bases). Germline CDR1 and CDR2: MGHRA and YSYEKL. This CDR3 has 20 residues. Trimming took off 0 bases at V and 8 bases at J, with 31 bases between the two ends. CDR3 region: CASSQEMIRVSSGTIKGYTF. The CDR3 coding sequence is TGCGCCAGCAGCCAAGAGATGATAAGGGTTTCATCCGGGACTATAAAGGGCTACACCTTC.

This clonotype was seen more than once but under ten times. This rearrangement joins TRBV12-3 or TRBV12-4 to TRBJ2-5; D perhaps matches TRBD1 (7 bases). Trimming shortened V by 3 bases and J by 3 bases, and 14 bases separated the two germline ends. The CDR3 is 15 amino acids. CDR3 region: CASSFWQGGEETQYF. CDR3 sequence (DNA): TGTGCCAGCAGTTTCTGGCAGGGGGGTGAAGAGACCCAGTACTTC.

The chain carries TRBV5-1 and TRBJ2-5; D is possibly TRBD2 (5 bases). This CDR3 contains 16 residues. V lost 4 bases and J lost 4, with 20 bases in between. Germline loops: CDR1 SGHRS, CDR2 YFSETQ. CDR3 sequence (DNA): TGCGCCAGCAGCCCAACCCCTACCGGGAATGGAGAGACCCAGTACTTC. As protein: CASSPTPTGNGETQYF.

Only a few counts were recorded for this clonotype. The rearrangement links TRBV10-3 to TRBJ1-2; D unclear. The CDR3 length is 14 residues. V was trimmed by 7 bases and J by 6 bases, leaving 18 bases between them. Germline CDR1 and CDR2: ENHRY and SYGVKD. The CDR3 region is CAINGYRPADGYTF. CDR3 in DNA: TGTGCCATCAATGGCTACAGACCCGCTGATGGCTACACCTTC.

The J gene is TRBJ1-2, the V gene TRBV29-1; 10 bases are shared with TRBD1. The junction had 5 bases not matched to a gene; V was cut back by 3 bases and J by 4 bases. The germline CDR1 and CDR2 sequences are SQVTM and ANQGSEA. This CDR3 comprises 14 residues. The CDR3 is CSVESTGGPYGYTF. As DNA, the CDR3 is TGCAGCGTTGAGTCGACAGGGGGCCCCTATGGCTACACCTTC.

The sample holds many counts of this clonotype. The rearrangement joins TRBV9 to TRBJ2-7; tentatively, D is TRBD1 (6 bases). The CDR3 is made up of 15 amino acids. V was cut by 2 bases and J by 3 bases, with 15 bases left in between. Germline loops: CDR1 SGDLS, CDR2 YYNGEE. The CDR3: CASSVTGTLFYEQYF. The CDR3, as DNA: TGTGCCAGCAGCGTGACCGGGACACTTTTCTACGAGCAGTACTTC. Looking up the rest from reference TRBV9 and TRBJ2-7 gives the full variable domain: DSGVTQTPKHLITATGQRVTLRCSPRSGDLSVYWYQQSLDQGLQFLIQYYNGEERAKGNILERFSAQQFPDLHSELNLSSLELGDSALYFCASSVTGTLFYEQYFGPGTRLTVT.

This clonotype was counted ten times or more. The chain has TRBV5-1 and TRBJ2-7; 9 bases agree with TRBD2. Germline V gene sequence: CDR1 SGHRS, CDR2 YFSETQ. Unmatched junction bases numbered 7, after V lost 4 bases and J lost 2 bases. The CDR3 consists of 15 residues. For the CDR3, the DNA is TGCGCCAGCAGCGCACTAGCGGGCGGCGCCTACGAGCAGTACTTC. This encodes CASSALAGGAYEQYF. Looking up the rest from reference TRBV5-1 and TRBJ2-7 gives the full variable domain: KAGVTQTPRYLIKTRGQQVTLSCSPISGHRSVSWYQQTPGQGLQFLFEYFSETQRNKGNFPGRFSGRQFSNSRSEMNVSTLELGDSALYLCASSALAGGAYEQYFGPGTRLTVT.

This clonotype was found many times. This chain joins TRBV20-1 and TRBJ2-7, with 13 nucleotides matching TRBD2. The J segment lost 1 base and the V segment lost 6 bases, leaving 0 bases of the junction unmatched. Germline CDR1 DFQATT, CDR2 SNEGSKA (reference sequence). The length of the CDR3 is 13 residues. The CDR3 loop is CSALAGGSYEQYF. The CDR3 nucleotides read TGCAGTGCACTAGCGGGAGGGTCCTACGAGCAGTACTTC.

This clonotype came up many times. The V call is TRBV27, the J call TRBJ2-1; 12 bases agree with TRBD2. The CDR3 contains 18 residues. Germline values: CDR1 MNHEY, CDR2 SMNVEV (reference sequence). V lost 4 bases, J lost 4 bases, and 11 bases stayed unmatched. This chain's CDR3 is CASSSYPRLAGAYNEQFF. The CDR3 coding sequence is TGTGCCAGCAGTTCCTATCCCCGACTAGCGGGAGCTTACAATGAGCAGTTCTTC.

The chain has TRBV6-1 and TRBJ1-1, with TRBD1 as a possible D gene (5 bases). Germline CDR1 and CDR2: MNHNS and SASEGT. Trimming removed 8 bases at V and 7 bases at J, with 11 bases between. This CDR3 comprises 11 residues. The CDR3 DNA is TGTGCCAGCCTAGGACACTTTGAAGCTTTCTTT. Protein sequence: CASLGHFEAFF.

There are many counts of this clonotype. The J gene is TRBJ2-3, the V gene TRBV7-8; possibly TRBD2 for D (6 bases). The CDR3 loop spans 13 amino acids. Germline-derived CDR1 and CDR2 are SGHVS and FQNEAQ. The V and J ends lost 4 bases and 4 bases respectively, with 9 bases between them. The CDR3 sequence: CASSYAGSDTQYF. CDR3 nucleotides: TGTGCCAGCAGCTACGCGGGGTCAGATACGCAGTATTTT.

The chain is built from TRBV6-5 and TRBJ2-5; 7 positions match TRBD1. J lost 5 bases, V lost 0 bases, and 3 bases had no gene match. The CDR3 spans 14 residues. Germline V gene lookup returns CDR1 MNHEY and CDR2 SVGAGI. CDR3 nucleotide sequence: TGTGCCAGCAGTTACTCTAACAGGGGCGAGACCCAGTACTTC. Its protein product is CASSYSNRGETQYF.

The chain joins TRBV6-1 to TRBJ2-5; D unresolved. The V gene lost 1 base and the J gene lost 6 bases, with 3 bases spanning the gap. The CDR3 is made up of 11 amino acids. Germline loops: CDR1 MNHNS, CDR2 SASEGT. The CDR3 DNA reads TGTGCCAGCAGTGAAGTGCAGACCCAGTACTTC. Amino acids: CASSEVQTQYF.

This clonotype was found a few times. The J gene is TRBJ2-1, the V gene TRBV18, with D tentatively TRBD2 (6 bases). The germline CDR1 and CDR2 sequences are KGHSH and LQKENI. V was shortened by 6 bases and J by 13 bases, with 19 bases between the two germline ends. CDR3 size: 13 residues. CDR3 amino acids: CASSYAPGLQQFF. CDR3 DNA sequence: TGTGCCAGCTCCTACGCACCGGGACTCCAACAGTTCTTC.

This clonotype was seen ten or more times. V and J are TRBV7-3 and TRBJ2-1; 11 bases agree with TRBD1. The ends lost 4 bases at V and 0 bases at J; junction bases unmatched: 8. CDR1 and CDR2 from the germline V gene are SGHTA and FQGTGA. The CDR3 is 18 residues long. The CDR3 protein is CASSSTGTGGSSYNEQFF. CDR3 DNA sequence: TGTGCCAGCAGCTCAACGGGGACAGGGGGAAGCTCCTACAATGAGCAGTTCTTC. The complete variable domain, with remaining parts taken from reference TRBV7-3 and TRBJ2-1, reads GAGVSQTPSNKVTEKGKYVELRCDPISGHTALYWYRQSLGQGPEFLIYFQGTGAADDSGLPNDRFFAVRPEGSVSTLKIQRTERGDSAVYLCASSSTGTGGSSYNEQFFGPGTRLTVL.

This clonotype was seen only a few times. A read error is possible here, since a much larger clone lies one base away. The V and J genes are TRBV5-1 and TRBJ2-2; 8 nucleotides line up with TRBD2. CDR1 and CDR2 from the germline V gene are SGHRS and YFSETQ. The CDR3 has 18 residues. CDR3 sequence: CASSPRAVSGDNTGELSF. The CDR3 bases are TGCGCCAGCAGCCCCCGCGCCGTTAGCGGGGATAACACCGGGGAGCTGTCTTTT.

This clonotype appeared many times. The V gene is TRBV2, the J gene TRBJ1-1, with 8 bases identical to TRBD1. The CDR3 length is 14 residues. The V gene's germline CDR1 is SNHLY and CDR2 FYNNEI. V was clipped by 7 bases and J by 2 bases; unmatched bases: 6. The CDR3 here is CASNGDRHNTEAFF. CDR3 nucleotide sequence: TGTGCCAGCAACGGGGACAGGCACAACACTGAAGCTTTCTTT.

The J gene is TRBJ2-3, the V gene TRBV20-1; 10 bases line up with TRBD2. Per germline, CDR1 DFQATT and CDR2 SNEGSKA (reference sequence). Trimming took 0 bases from V and 5 from J; bases not matched to a gene: 14. CDR3 length: 18 amino acids. CDR3 in amino acids: CSARDLNLAGVGGDTQYF. CDR3 nucleotide sequence: TGCAGTGCTAGAGACCTTAATCTAGCGGGAGTCGGGGGAGATACGCAGTATTTT.

This clonotype came up many times. This CDR3 reads CASSYLPPRESEQFF. The CDR3 coding sequence is TGTGCCAGCAGCTACCTGCCCCCCAGAGAGAGTGAGCAGTTCTTC. The chain links TRBV7-9 to TRBJ2-1, with D unclear. Looked up from germline, CDR1 is SEHNR and CDR2 is FQNEAQ (reference sequence). The CDR3 contains 15 residues. V was cut by 4 bases and J by 9 bases, with 19 bases left in between.

There are a few counts of this clonotype. The V and J genes are TRBV6-5 and TRBJ2-1; a possible D gene is TRBD1 (6 bases). The ends were cut back, 0 bases at V and 10 bases at J, with 16 bases in the middle. This CDR3 is built from 15 residues. Looked up from germline, CDR1 is MNHEY and CDR2 is SVGAGI. The CDR3 sequence: CASSYSAGVASEQFF. The CDR3 nucleotides read TGTGCCAGCAGTTACTCTGCAGGGGTGGCAAGCGAGCAGTTCTTC.

This clonotype was seen a handful of times. This chain links TRBV20-1 with TRBJ2-2, with 8 nucleotides matching TRBD2. Germline CDR1 DFQATT, CDR2 SNEGSKA (reference sequence). The CDR3 contains 15 residues. V was pared by 0 bases and J by 6 bases, with 6 bases of the junction left unmatched. CDR3 nucleotide sequence: TGCAGTGCTAGAGATTATATGCGGGAGGCCGGGGAGCTGTTTTTT. Its translation: CSARDYMREAGELFF.

The rearrangement uses TRBV5-1 and TRBJ1-2, with a weak D call TRBD1 (6 bases). Germline V gives CDR1 SGHRS, CDR2 YFSETQ. The CDR3 covers 14 residues. V gave up 0 bases and J gave up 5 bases, with 11 bases separating them. CDR3 residues: CASSLDGTPYGYTF. The CDR3 DNA reads TGCGCCAGCAGCTTGGATGGGACACCTTATGGCTACACCTTC.

Comment on this clonotype: This sequence may be a read error, since a much larger clone differs from it by one base. The rearrangement joins TRBV27 to TRBJ2-7; TRBD2 aligns across 12 bases. There are 16 residues in the CDR3. Germline assignment: CDR1 MNHEY and CDR2 SMNVEV (reference sequence). Trimming took 6 bases from V and 5 from J; bases not matched to a gene: 11. CDR3 sequence: CASSTVTGLAGHEQYF. The DNA of the CDR3 is TGTGCCAGCAGCACCGTCACGGGACTAGCGGGCCACGAGCAGTACTTC.

This clonotype occurred many times. As DNA, the CDR3 is TGTGCCAGCAGCCACGACAGGGAGGCTTTCTTT. Translating it yields CASSHDREAFF. The chain joins TRBV3-1 to TRBJ1-1; 7 positions match TRBD1. V was pared by 3 bases and J by 11 bases, with 3 bases of the junction left unmatched. CDR3 size: 11 residues. Germline loops: CDR1 LGHDT, CDR2 YNNKEL (reference sequence).

This clonotype appeared a few times. V gene TRBV14 combines with J gene TRBJ2-3; D might be TRBD2 (6 bases). Germline V gene lookup returns CDR1 SGHDN and CDR2 FVKESK. The CDR3 loop spans 16 amino acids. V lost 4 bases and J 0 bases, leaving 14 bases between the germline ends. CDR3 DNA sequence: TGTGCCAGCAGCCGGGGACTGGATCTAAGCACAGATACGCAGTATTTT. This encodes CASSRGLDLSTDTQYF.